Below are 17 T cell receptor beta chains sequenced from a single sample in a study of blood T cell repertoires in COVID-19. Repertoires were generated with immunoSEQ multiplex PCR, while TCRdb's copy carries only in-frame clones and drops some. Of 470,000 or so clones listed, about 85% are singletons. The sequenced sample was PBMCs or T cells enriched from blood (not recorded which). The origin of the receptors is a young woman with acute COVID-19.

This sequence joins TRBV5-1 and TRBJ2-1, with a possible D match to TRBD1 (5 bases). CDR1 and CDR2 (germline): SGHRS, YFSETQ. This CDR3 comprises 15 residues. Trimming shortened V by 0 bases and J by 8 bases, and 15 bases separated the two germline ends. CDR3: CASSLGAGIIDEQFF. In DNA form, the CDR3 reads TGCGCCAGCAGCTTGGGGGCAGGGATTATAGATGAGCAGTTCTTC.

The V gene is TRBV7-2, the J gene TRBJ2-2; 8 bases are shared with TRBD1. Trimming at V came to 2 bases and at J to 2 bases, leaving 4 bases not matched to a gene. Germline V gene sequence: CDR1 SGHTA, CDR2 FQGNSA. The CDR3 is made up of 16 amino acids. The CDR3 loop reads CASSLQGAVNTGELFF. CDR3 nucleotide sequence: TGTGCCAGCAGCTTACAGGGGGCCGTAAACACCGGGGAGCTGTTTTTT.

V gene TRBV11-3 combines with J gene TRBJ2-2; 7 bases align to TRBD2. This CDR3 is built from 15 residues. Germline assignment: CDR1 SGHNT and CDR2 YENEEA. V lost 3 bases, J lost 5 bases, and 6 bases stayed unmatched. CDR3 region: CASSFGGSGTGELFF. Written as DNA, the CDR3 is TGTGCCAGCAGCTTCGGGGGTAGCGGGACCGGGGAGCTGTTTTTT.

The chain couples TRBV27 to TRBJ2-7; TRBD1 matches 7 bases. Unmatched junction bases numbered 7, after V lost 2 bases and J lost 0 bases. This CDR3 is 16 amino acids long. The V gene's germline CDR1 is MNHEY and CDR2 SMNVEV (reference sequence). DNA for the CDR3: TGTGCCAGCAGTTTAGCCGCAGGGGGTTACTCCTACGAGCAGTACTTC. Translating gives CASSLAAGGYSYEQYF.

The chain is built from TRBV3-1 (or the pseudogene TRBV3-2) and TRBJ2-7, with 11 bases lining up with TRBD1. The V segment lost 1 base and the J segment 1 base; nucleotides outside the gene matches: 3. This CDR3 contains 16 residues. The germline gives CDR1 LGHDT, CDR2 YNNKEL (reference sequence). CDR3 residues: CASSQGTGGISYEQYF. The DNA of the CDR3 is TGTGCCAGCAGCCAAGGGACAGGGGGCATTTCCTACGAGCAGTACTTC.

DNA for the CDR3: TGCAGCGCTTCGACAGGGGGCACTGAAGCTTTCTTT. Amino acid sequence: CSASTGGTEAFF. The chain links TRBV29-1 to TRBJ1-1; 9 nucleotides align to TRBD1. J lost 4 bases, V lost 7 bases, and 4 bases had no gene match. Germline loops: CDR1 SQVTM, CDR2 ANQGSEA. The CDR3 runs to 12 residues.

The gene calls are TRBV19 and TRBJ2-1; 7 bases fit TRBD2. V shed 6 bases, J shed 0 bases, and the junction held 11 bases outside the gene matches. CDR3 length equals 17 residues. Looked up from germline, CDR1 is LNHDA and CDR2 is SQIVND (reference sequence). CDR3 residues: CASSIRPRGSSYNEQFF. DNA of the CDR3: TGTGCCAGTAGCATAAGACCACGCGGGAGCTCCTACAATGAGCAGTTCTTC.

The chain uses TRBV11-2 and TRBJ1-5; 9 bases are a match to TRBD1. The CDR3 sequence is 15 residues long. Germline CDR1 reads SGHAT; CDR2 reads FQNNGV. With 1 base clipped from V and 9 bases from J, the junction kept 7 bases outside the gene matches. The CDR3 here is CASSLGGQGRWPQHF. CDR3 sequence (DNA): TGTGCCAGCAGCTTAGGGGGACAGGGAAGATGGCCCCAGCATTTT.

This clone was seen only a few times. This chain joins TRBV27 and TRBJ1-6, with TRBD1 matching 10 bases. Germline loops: CDR1 MNHEY, CDR2 SMNVEV (reference sequence). V shed 6 bases and J 7 bases; nucleotides not matched to a gene: 3. The CDR3 totals 14 residues. The CDR3 protein is CASSQGQGNSPLHF. Here the CDR3 DNA reads TGTGCCAGCAGCCAGGGACAGGGGAATTCACCCCTCCACTTT.

V usage is TRBV5-6 and J usage is TRBJ2-7, with D uncertain. Per germline, CDR1 SGHDT and CDR2 YYEEEE. V was clipped by 0 bases and J by 2 bases, with 15 bases between them. The CDR3 has 16 amino acids. This CDR3 reads CASSLVVQLQAYEQYF. The DNA of the CDR3 is TGTGCCAGCAGCTTGGTTGTCCAACTTCAAGCCTACGAGCAGTACTTC.

The V call is TRBV30, the J call TRBJ2-5; D is possibly TRBD2 (6 bases). Trimming cost V 1 base and J 5 bases, with 17 bases left between them. The CDR3 covers 15 residues. Germline CDR1 GTSNPN, CDR2 SVGIG (reference sequence). The CDR3 spells CAWSGSTSSMETQYF. In nucleotides, the CDR3 is TGTGCCTGGAGTGGCTCGACTAGTTCGATGGAGACCCAGTACTTC.

This chain connects TRBV5-6 to TRBJ2-2; TRBD1 might be the D (5 bases). This CDR3 has 16 amino acids. V was pared by 0 bases and J by 4 bases, with 13 bases between. The V gene's germline CDR1 is SGHDT and CDR2 YYEEEE. The CDR3 DNA reads TGTGCCAGCAGCTTGGTTACGCAAGGGGCCACCGGGGAGCTGTTTTTT. Translation: CASSLVTQGATGELFF.

The chain links TRBV19 to TRBJ2-1; 7 bases match TRBD2. Losses at the gene ends were 9 bases for V and 9 bases for J; bases not matched to a gene: 5. The CDR3 has 11 amino acids. Germline V gene data show CDR1 as LNHDA and CDR2 as SQIVND (reference sequence). The CDR3 loop is CASGLVSEQFF. CDR3 coding DNA: TGTGCCAGCGGACTAGTCAGTGAGCAGTTCTTC.

The chain employs TRBV3-1 (or the pseudogene TRBV3-2) and TRBJ1-5, with D maybe TRBD1 (6 bases). V was cut by 5 bases and J by 4 bases, with 9 bases left in between. Per germline, CDR1 LGHDT and CDR2 YNNKEL (reference sequence). The CDR3 is made up of 13 amino acids. Here the CDR3 reads CASSYDRNQPQHF. The CDR3, as DNA: TGTGCCAGCAGCTACGACAGGAATCAGCCCCAGCATTTT.

The gene calls are TRBV13 and TRBJ2-1, with 10 bases identical to TRBD1. This CDR3 spans 16 amino acids. Looked up from germline, CDR1 is PRHDT and CDR2 is FYEKMQ (reference sequence). Trimming removed 3 bases from V and 5 bases from J; junction bases left unmatched: 7. The CDR3 DNA follows: TGTGCCAGCAGCTTCGGACCGGGACAGGGGCACAATGAGCAGTTCTTC. Its translation is CASSFGPGQGHNEQFF.

The V call is TRBV7-8, the J call TRBJ1-5; tentatively, D is TRBD1 (5 bases). V was pared by 0 bases and J by 8 bases, with 8 bases between. CDR3 length equals 13 residues. From germline, CDR1 is SGHVS and CDR2 FQNEAQ. CDR3 coding DNA: TGTGCCAGCAGCTTAGCCTCAGGGAAGCCCCAGCATTTT. Amino acids: CASSLASGKPQHF.

The V call is TRBV29-1, the J call TRBJ2-7; perhaps TRBD1 as D (6 bases). V was shortened by 4 bases and J by 1 base, with 8 bases between the two germline ends. The CDR3 is made up of 12 amino acids. CDR1 is SQVTM and CDR2 is ANQGSEA in the germline V gene. The CDR3 protein is CSVGQESYEQYF. The CDR3 coding sequence is TGCAGCGTTGGACAGGAATCCTACGAGCAGTACTTC.